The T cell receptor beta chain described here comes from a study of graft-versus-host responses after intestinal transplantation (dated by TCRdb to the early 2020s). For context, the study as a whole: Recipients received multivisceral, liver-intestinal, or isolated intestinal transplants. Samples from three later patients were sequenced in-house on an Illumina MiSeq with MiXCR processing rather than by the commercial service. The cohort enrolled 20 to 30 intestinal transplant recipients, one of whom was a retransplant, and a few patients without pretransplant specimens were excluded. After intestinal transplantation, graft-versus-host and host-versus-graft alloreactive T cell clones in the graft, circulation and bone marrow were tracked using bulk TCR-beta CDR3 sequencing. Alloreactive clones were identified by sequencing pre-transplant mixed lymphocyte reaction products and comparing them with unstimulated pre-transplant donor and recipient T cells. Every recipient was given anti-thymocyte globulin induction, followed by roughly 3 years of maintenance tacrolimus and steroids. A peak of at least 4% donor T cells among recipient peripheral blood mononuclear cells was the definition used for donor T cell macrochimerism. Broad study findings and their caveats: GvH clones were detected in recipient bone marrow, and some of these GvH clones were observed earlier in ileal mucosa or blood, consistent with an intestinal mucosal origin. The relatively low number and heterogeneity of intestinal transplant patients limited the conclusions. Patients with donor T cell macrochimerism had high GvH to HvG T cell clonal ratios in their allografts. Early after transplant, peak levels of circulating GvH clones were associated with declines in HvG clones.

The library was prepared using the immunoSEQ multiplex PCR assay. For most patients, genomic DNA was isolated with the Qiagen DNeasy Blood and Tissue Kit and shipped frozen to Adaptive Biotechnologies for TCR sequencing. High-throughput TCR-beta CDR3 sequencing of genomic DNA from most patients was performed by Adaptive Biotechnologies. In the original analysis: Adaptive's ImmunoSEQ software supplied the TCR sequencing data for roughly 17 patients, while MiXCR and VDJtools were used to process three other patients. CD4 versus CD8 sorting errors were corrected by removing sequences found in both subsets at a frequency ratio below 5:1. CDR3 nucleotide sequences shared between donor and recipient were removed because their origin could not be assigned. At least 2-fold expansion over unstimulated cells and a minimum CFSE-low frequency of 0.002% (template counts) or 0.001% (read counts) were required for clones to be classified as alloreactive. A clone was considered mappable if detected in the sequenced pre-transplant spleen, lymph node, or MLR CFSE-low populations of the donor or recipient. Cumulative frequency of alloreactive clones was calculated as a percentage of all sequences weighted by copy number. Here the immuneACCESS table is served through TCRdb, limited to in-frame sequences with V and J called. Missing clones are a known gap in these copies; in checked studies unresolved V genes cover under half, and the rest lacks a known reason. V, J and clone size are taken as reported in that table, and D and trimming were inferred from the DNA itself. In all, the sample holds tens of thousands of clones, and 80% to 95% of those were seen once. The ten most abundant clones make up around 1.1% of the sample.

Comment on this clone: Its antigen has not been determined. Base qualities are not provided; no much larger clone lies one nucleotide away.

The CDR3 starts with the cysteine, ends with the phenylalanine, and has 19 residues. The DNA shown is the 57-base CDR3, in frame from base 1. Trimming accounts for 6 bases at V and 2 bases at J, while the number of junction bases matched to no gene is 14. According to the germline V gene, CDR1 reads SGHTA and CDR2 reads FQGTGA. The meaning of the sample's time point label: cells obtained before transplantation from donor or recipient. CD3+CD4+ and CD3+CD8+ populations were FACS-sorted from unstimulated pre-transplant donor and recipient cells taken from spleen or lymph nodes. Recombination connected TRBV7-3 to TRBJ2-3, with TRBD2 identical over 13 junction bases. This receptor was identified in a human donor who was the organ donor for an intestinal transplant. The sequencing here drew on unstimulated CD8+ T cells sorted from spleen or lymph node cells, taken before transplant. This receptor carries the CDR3 CASSFFGRLAGGPTDTQYF. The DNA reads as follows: TGTGCCAGCAGTTTTTTCGGACGACTAGCGGGGGGCCCCACAGATACGCAGTATTTT.